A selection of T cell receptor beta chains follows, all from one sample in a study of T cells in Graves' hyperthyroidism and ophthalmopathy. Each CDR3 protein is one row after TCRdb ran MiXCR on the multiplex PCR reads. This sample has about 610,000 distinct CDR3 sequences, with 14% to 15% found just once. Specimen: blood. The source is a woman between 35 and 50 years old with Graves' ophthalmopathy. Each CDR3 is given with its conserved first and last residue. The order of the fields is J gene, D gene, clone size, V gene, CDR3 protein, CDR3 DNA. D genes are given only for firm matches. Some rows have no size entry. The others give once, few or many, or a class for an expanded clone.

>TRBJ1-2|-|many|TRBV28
CASIHRGPMINYGYTF
TGTGCCAGCATCCATCGCGGCCCGATGATAAACTATGGCTACACCTTC
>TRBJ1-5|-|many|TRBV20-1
CSASGLGEKSNQPQHF
TGCAGTGCCTCGGGACTCGGGGAGAAGAGCAATCAGCCCCAGCATTTT
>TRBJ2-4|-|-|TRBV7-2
CASSDHGTAKNIQYF
TGTGCCAGCAGCGACCATGGGACAGCCAAAAACATTCAGTACTTC
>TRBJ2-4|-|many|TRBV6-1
CASSDQGETRDRAKNIQYF
TGTGCCAGCAGTGATCAGGGAGAGACGAGGGATAGGGCCAAAAACATTCAGTACTTC
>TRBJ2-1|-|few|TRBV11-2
CASSLQEGGHNEQFF
TGTGCCAGCAGCTTACAGGAGGGGGGTCACAATGAGCAGTTCTTC
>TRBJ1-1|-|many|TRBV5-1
CASRTSQNTEAFF
TGCGCCAGCAGAACATCCCAAAACACTGAAGCTTTCTTT
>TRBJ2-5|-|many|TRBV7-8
CASSDWDGQETQYF
TGTGCCAGCAGCGATTGGGACGGACAAGAGACCCAGTACTTC
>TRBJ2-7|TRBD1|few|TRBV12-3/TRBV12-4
CASKKGTGGPGEQYF
TGTGCCAGCAAGAAAGGGACAGGGGGCCCGGGCGAGCAGTACTTC
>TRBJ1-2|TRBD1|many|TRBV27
CASSPQRQGIGYTF
TGTGCCAGCAGTCCCCAACGACAGGGTATCGGCTACACCTTC
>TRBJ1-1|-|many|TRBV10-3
CATSAGENTEAFF
TGTGCCACCAGCGCAGGGGAGAACACTGAAGCTTTCTTT
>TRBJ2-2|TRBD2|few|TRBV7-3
CVSSVLAGDTGEMFF
TGTGTCAGCAGCGTACTCGCGGGAGACACCGGGGAGATGTTTTTT
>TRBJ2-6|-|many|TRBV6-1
CASSVPRVPGANVLTF
TGTGCCAGCAGTGTCCCCCGGGTCCCCGGGGCCAACGTCCTGACTTTC
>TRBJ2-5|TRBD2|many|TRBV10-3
CAAGTSEETQYF
TGTGCCGCCGGGACTAGTGAAGAGACCCAGTACTTC
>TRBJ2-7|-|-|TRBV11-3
CASSLGQSAPYEQYF
TGTGCCAGCAGCCTCGGACAGTCAGCCCCCTACGAGCAGTACTTC
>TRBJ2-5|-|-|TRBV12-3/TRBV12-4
CASSLGHSETQYF
TGTGCCAGCAGCCTGGGACATTCTGAGACCCAGTACTTC
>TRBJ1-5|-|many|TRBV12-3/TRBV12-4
CASTRIGGLNNQPQHF
TGTGCCAGCACTCGAATAGGGGGTTTGAACAATCAGCCCCAGCATTTT
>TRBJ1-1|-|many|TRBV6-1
CAGTFDTEAFF
TGTGCCGGAACATTCGACACTGAAGCTTTCTTT
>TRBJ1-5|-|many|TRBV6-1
CASSEVWNAGLGDQPQHF
TGTGCCAGCAGTGAAGTCTGGAATGCAGGGTTAGGGGATCAGCCCCAGCATTTT
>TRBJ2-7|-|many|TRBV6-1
CASRNQESSYEQYF
TGTGCCAGCAGAAATCAGGAAAGCTCCTACGAGCAGTACTTC
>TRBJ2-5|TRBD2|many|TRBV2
CASRGLGETQYF
TGTGCCAGCCGTGGACTAGGGGAGACCCAGTACTTC
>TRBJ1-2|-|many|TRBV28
CASSKWAGGGYGYTF
TGTGCCAGCAGTAAATGGGCGGGGGGCGGCTATGGCTACACCTTC
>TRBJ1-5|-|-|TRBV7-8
CASSMRGQSNQPQHF
TGTGCCAGCAGCATGAGGGGTCAGAGCAATCAGCCCCAGCATTTT
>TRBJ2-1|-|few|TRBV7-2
CASSSLTGYNEQFF
TGTGCCAGCAGCTCTTTGACAGGTTACAATGAGCAGTTCTTC
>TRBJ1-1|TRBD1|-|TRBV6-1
CASLWTGGSTEAFF
TGTGCCAGCCTCTGGACAGGGGGATCCACTGAAGCTTTCTTT
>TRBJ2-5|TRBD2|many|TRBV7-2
CASSLGSGVETQYF
TGTGCCAGCAGCTTAGGTAGCGGGGTAGAGACCCAGTACTTC
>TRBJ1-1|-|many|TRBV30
CAWRQGLAAFF
TGTGCCTGGAGACAGGGCTTGGCCGCTTTCTTT
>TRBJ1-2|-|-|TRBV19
CASSPAFWGRRGANYGYTF
TGTGCCAGTAGCCCGGCCTTCTGGGGGCGCCGGGGGGCTAACTATGGCTACACCTTC
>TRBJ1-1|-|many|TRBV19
CASSRQELNTEAFF
TGTGCCAGTAGTAGACAGGAGCTGAACACTGAAGCTTTCTTT
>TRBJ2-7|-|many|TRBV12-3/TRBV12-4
CASSFSLAQSYEQYF
TGTGCCAGCAGTTTCTCCTTGGCCCAGTCCTACGAGCAGTACTTC
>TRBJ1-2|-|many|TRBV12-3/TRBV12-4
CASSLYLRGGYTF
TGTGCCAGCAGTTTGTATCTCCGCGGAGGCTACACCTTC
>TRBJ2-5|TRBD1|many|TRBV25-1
CASSETGTGDQETQYF
TGTGCCAGCAGTGAGACCGGGACAGGGGACCAAGAGACCCAGTACTTC
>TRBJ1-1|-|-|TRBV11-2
CASSLGRGGGRTVNTEAFF
TGTGCCAGCAGCTTAGGTCGTGGGGGGGGCCGAACTGTGAACACTGAAGCTTTCTTT
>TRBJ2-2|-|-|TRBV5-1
CASGGTPIGGELFF
TGCGCCAGCGGCGGGACTCCTATCGGCGGGGAGCTGTTTTTT
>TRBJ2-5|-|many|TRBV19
CASSPIGLPEQETQYF
TGTGCCAGTAGTCCCATCGGACTTCCCGAACAAGAGACCCAGTACTTC
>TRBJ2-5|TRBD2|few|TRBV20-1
CSARGGASGPQETQYF
TGCAGTGCTAGAGGTGGGGCTAGCGGACCGCAAGAGACCCAGTACTTC